This record covers a single T cell receptor (beta chain). Its binding antigen is unknown. Per-base qualities were not stored, and no clone one base away is much larger. The data originate from a study of response to subunit inactivated influenza vaccine (dated by TCRdb to 2016 to 2019). The study in broad terms: Deep quantitative T cell receptor repertoire profiling was used in the study to track responses to a trivalent subunit inactivated influenza vaccine.

Libraries were built with RT-PCR. The sample was run on an Illumina HiSeq 2500. The public sequencing data were trimmed at Q25 with fastp and processed into clonotypes with MiXCR by TCRdb, which kept only in-frame beta chains. A single entry per CDR3 protein holds the most common genes and DNA from its merged rows. The sample table shows 600,000 to 700,000 distinct CDR3 sequences, and 11% to 15% are seen once. Roughly 7.6% of the sample is held by the ten biggest clonotypes. There are 13 amino acids in the CDR3, from cysteine to phenylalanine inclusive. The retained sequence is limited to the CDR3, 39 bases, with the frame set at the first base. V is cut by 0 bases and J by 7 bases, and the space between the germline ends is 7 bases. The germline V gene (reference sequence) provides CDR1 MNHEY and CDR2 SMNVEV. Overall study results and their limits: It was suggested by the authors that each seasonal influenza vaccination may recruit only a limited number of new T cells.

Sequenced material: PBMCs from blood, taken 14 to 15 days before vaccination. This sequence was found in a man aged 50 or older who received an inactivated influenza vaccine. Donor details come from another sample of the same person, matched by shared clones. Recombination linked TRBV27 to TRBJ2-1, with no D gene named confidently. The encoded CDR3 is CASSLSEHNEQFF. The nucleotide sequence reads TGTGCCAGCAGTTTATCGGAGCATAATGAGCAGTTCTTC.